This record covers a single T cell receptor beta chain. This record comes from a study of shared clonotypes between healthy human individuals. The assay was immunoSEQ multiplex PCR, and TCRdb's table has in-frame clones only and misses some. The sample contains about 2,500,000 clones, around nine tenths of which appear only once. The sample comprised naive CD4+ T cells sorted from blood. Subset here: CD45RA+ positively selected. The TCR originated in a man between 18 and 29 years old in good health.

The CDR3 DNA follows: TGTGCCAGCAGTTTATCCCTGTGGGGCTACACCTTC. Translating gives CASSLSLWGYTF. V usage is TRBV28 and J usage is TRBJ1-2; D is uncertain. V was cut by 1 base and J by 8 bases, with 8 bases left in between. Germline V gene lookup returns CDR1 MDHEN and CDR2 SYDVKM. CDR3 length: 12 amino acids.